The following is a T cell receptor beta chain sequence with its context. Germline V gives CDR1 SEHNR, CDR2 FQNEAQ (reference sequence). V lost 5 bases to trimming and J lost 2 bases, with 16 bases between them. CDR3 length equals 15 residues. This record comes from a study of blood T cell repertoires in COVID-19. Only in-frame clones appear in the TCRdb table, and some are missing; sequencing was by immunoSEQ multiplex PCR. This sample carries some 120,000 clones, around 90% of them seen once, and the ten largest clones take approximately 1.5%. Source material: peripheral blood. This clonotype was obtained from a human donor in a cohort sampled during active COVID-19. The chain links TRBV7-9 to TRBJ2-7; D is undetermined. The CDR3 is CASSPKQNPTYEQYF. In nucleotides, the CDR3 is TGTGCCAGCAGCCCCAAACAGAACCCAACCTACGAGCAGTACTTC.